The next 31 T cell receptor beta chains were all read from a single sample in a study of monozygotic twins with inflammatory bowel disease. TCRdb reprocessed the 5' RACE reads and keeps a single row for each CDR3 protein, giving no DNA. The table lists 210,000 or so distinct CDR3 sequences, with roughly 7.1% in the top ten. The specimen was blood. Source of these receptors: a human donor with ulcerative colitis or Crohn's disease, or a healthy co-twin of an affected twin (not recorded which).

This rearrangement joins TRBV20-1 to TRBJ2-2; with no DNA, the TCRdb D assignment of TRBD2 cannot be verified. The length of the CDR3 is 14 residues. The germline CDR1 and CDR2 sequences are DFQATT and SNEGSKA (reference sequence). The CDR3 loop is CSASSRPSSGELFF.

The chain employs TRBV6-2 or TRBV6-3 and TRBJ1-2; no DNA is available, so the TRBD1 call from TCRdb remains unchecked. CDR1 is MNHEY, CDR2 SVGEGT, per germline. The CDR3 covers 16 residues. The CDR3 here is CASKLSPGTARPGYTF.

The CDR3 sequence is CASSFDTHGKAFF. The chain employs TRBV12-3 or TRBV12-4 and TRBJ1-1; the D gene TCRdb calls, TRBD1, cannot be checked with no DNA. The CDR3 is made up of 13 amino acids.

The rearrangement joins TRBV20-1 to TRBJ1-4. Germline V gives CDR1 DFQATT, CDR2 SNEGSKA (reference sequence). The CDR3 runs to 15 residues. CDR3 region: CSARRTFATNEKLFF.

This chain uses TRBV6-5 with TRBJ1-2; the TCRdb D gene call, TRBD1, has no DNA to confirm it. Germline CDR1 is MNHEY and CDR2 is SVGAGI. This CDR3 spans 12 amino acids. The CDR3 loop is CASSYGGYGYTF.

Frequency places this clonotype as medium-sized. CDR3 sequence reads: CASSIVGDYEQYF. This chain links TRBV19 with TRBJ2-7. The CDR3 is 13 amino acids. Germline V gene sequence: CDR1 LNHDA, CDR2 SQIVND (reference sequence).

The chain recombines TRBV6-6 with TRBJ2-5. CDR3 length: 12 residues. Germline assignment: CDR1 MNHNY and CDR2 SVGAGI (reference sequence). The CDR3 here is CASSSLIQAQYF.

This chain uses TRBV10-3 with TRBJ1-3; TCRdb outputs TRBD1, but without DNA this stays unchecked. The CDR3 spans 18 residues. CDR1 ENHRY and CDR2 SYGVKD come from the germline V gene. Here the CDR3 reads CAISGEARGQVSGNTIYF.

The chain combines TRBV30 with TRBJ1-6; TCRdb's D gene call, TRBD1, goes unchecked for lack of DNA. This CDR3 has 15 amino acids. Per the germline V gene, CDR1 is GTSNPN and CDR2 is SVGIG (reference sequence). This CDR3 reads CAWSLDSIGNSPLHF.

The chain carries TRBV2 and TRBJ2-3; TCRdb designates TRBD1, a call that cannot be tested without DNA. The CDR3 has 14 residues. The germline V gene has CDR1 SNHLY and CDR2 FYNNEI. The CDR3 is CAGGEDRNTDTQYF.

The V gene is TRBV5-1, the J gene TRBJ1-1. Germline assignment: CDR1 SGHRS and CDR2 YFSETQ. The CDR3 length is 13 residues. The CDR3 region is CASSWQENTEAFF.

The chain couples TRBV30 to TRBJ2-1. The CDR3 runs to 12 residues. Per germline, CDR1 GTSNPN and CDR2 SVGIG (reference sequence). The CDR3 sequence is CAWSVLKNEQFF.

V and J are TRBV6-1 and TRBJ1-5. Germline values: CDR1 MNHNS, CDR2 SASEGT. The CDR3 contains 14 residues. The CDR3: CASRADASNQPQHF.

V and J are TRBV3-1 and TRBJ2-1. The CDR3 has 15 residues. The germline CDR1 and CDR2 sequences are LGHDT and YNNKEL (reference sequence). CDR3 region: CASSQVANSNNEQFF.

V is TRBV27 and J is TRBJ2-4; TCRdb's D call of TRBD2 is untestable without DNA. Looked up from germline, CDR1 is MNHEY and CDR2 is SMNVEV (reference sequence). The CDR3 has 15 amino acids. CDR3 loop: CASSQNREGKNIQYF.

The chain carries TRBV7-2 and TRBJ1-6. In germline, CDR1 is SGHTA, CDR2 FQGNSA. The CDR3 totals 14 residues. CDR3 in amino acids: CASSLEGSNSPLHF. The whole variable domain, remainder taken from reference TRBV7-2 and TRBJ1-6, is GAGVSQSPSNKVTEKGKDVELRCDPISGHTALYWYRQSLGQGLEFLIYFQGNSAPDKSGLPSDRFSAERTGGSVSTLTIQRTQQEDSAVYLCASSLEGSNSPLHFGNGTRLTVT.

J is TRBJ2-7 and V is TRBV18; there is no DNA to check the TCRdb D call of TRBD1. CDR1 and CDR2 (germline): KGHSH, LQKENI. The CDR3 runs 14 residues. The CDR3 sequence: CASSPLGQGVEQYF.

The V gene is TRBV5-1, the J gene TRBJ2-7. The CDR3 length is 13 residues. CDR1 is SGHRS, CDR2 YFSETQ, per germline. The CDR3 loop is CASRTRSSYEQYF.

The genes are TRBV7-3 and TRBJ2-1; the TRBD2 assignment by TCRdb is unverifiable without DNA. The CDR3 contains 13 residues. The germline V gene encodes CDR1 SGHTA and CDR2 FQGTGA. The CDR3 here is CASSSLIDNEQFF.

The CDR3: CASSLAPGGPTDTQYF. This sequence joins TRBV5-1 and TRBJ2-3; TCRdb's D call of TRBD1 is untestable without DNA. The CDR3 loop spans 16 amino acids. The germline gives CDR1 SGHRS, CDR2 YFSETQ.

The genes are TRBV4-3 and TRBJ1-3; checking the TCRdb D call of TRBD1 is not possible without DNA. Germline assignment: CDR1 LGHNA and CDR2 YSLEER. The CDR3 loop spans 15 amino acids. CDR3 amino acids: CASSLGTASGNTIYF.

The CDR3 spells CASRSGGGGNIQYF. The chain combines TRBV27 with TRBJ2-4; TCRdb outputs TRBD1, but without DNA this stays unchecked. This CDR3 comprises 14 residues. Germline lookup yields CDR1 MNHEY and CDR2 SMNVEV (reference sequence).

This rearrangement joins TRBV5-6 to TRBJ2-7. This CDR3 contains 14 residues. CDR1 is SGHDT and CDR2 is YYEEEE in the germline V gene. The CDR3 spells CASSLADTSVEQYF.

The chain's CDR3 is CASSMRGPDTQYF. V gene TRBV19 combines with J gene TRBJ2-3. The CDR3 has 13 amino acids. The V gene's germline CDR1 is LNHDA and CDR2 SQIVND (reference sequence).

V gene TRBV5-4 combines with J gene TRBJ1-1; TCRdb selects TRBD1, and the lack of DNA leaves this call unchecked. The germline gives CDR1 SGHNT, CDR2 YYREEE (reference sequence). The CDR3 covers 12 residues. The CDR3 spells CASSRDRVTAFF.

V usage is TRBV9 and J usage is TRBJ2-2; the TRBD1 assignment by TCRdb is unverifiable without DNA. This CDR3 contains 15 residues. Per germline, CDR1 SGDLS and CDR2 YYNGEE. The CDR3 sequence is CASSGEYRSTGELFF.

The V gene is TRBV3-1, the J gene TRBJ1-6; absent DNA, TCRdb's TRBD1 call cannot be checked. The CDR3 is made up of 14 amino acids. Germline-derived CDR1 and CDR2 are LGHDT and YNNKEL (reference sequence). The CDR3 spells CASSQGTGSTPLHF.

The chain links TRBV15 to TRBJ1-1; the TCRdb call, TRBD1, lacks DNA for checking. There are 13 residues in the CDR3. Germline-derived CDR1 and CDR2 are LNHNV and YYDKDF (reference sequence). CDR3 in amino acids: CATSRGANTEAFF.

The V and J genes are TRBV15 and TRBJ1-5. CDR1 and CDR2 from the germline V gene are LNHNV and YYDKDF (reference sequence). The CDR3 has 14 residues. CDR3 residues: CATSREEGGQPQHF.

The CDR3 is CASSQGGNSLRGTQYF. The chain combines TRBV5-1 with TRBJ2-3; the D call from TCRdb, TRBD2, cannot be confirmed without DNA. Germline V gene sequence: CDR1 SGHRS, CDR2 YFSETQ. The CDR3 contains 16 residues. The variable domain in full, completed from reference TRBV5-1 and TRBJ2-3, reads KAGVTQTPRYLIKTRGQQVTLSCSPISGHRSVSWYQQTPGQGLQFLFEYFSETQRNKGNFPGRFSGRQFSNSRSEMNVSTLELGDSALYLCASSQGGNSLRGTQYFGPGTRLTVL.

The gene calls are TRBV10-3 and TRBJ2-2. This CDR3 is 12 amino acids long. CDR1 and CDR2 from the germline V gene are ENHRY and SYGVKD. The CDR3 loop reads CAIGGNTGELFF.